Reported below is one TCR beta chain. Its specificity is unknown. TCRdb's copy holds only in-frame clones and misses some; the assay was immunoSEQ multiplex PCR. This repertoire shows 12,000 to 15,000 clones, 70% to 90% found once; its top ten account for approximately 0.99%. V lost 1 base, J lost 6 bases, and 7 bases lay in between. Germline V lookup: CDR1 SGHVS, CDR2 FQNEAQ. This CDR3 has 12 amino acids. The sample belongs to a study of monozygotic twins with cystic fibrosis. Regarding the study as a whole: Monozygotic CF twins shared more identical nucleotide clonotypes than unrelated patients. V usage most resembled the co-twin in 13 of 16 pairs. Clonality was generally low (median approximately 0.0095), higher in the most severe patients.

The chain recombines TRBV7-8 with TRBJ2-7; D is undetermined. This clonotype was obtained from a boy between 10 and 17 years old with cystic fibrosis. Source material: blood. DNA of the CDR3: TGTGCCAGCAGCTTAGAGGTAGGCGAGCAGTACTTC. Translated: CASSLEVGEQYF.